The subject of this entry is one TCR beta chain. Its antigen is not identified. This CDR3 spans 13 amino acids. The V and J ends lost 5 bases and 9 bases respectively, with 19 bases between them. CDR1 and CDR2 (germline): SQVTM, ANQGSEA. Sequenced by immunoSEQ multiplex PCR; TCRdb stores in-frame clones only, minus some. The sample lists around 150,000 clones; about 95% were seen once. This entry comes from a study of T cell responses to AZD1222 COVID-19 vaccine. Study-wide findings and caveats: Among the donors, most were white British and more were female, and clonal diversity was possibly underestimated. Following two doses of AZD1222, Spike-specific TCR breadth and depth rose. Scientists sampled the repertoires only once the peak T cell response had passed. Vaccine-associated CD4 TCRs ranged over spike, dominating at 160-218 and 743-854.

Here the sequenced sample was peripheral blood, taken on day 0 of AZD1222 vaccination. This TCR derives from an adult in good health. V usage is TRBV29-1 and J usage is TRBJ1-1; D may be TRBD1 (5 bases). The CDR3 is CSVSGTLIQQAFF. The CDR3, as DNA: TGCAGCGTTTCGGGGACCTTGATACAGCAAGCTTTCTTT.